The T cell receptor beta chain described here comes from a study of cytomegalovirus exposure and HLA in healthy donors. It was with 60 Vbeta and 13 Jbeta primers that the PCR ran. This table comes from immunoSEQ multiplex PCR, and its TCRdb copy is limited to in-frame clones, with some not included. This sample carries 140,000 or so clones, roughly 65% of them seen once, and the ten largest clones take more than 4%. This clone was observed a handful of times. The clonotype comes from a man aged 60-69 years in good health and CMV-seronegative. Input material: PBMCs.

The CDR3 protein is CASRPPGGTEAFF. CDR3 sequence (DNA): TGTGCCAGCAGACCTCCCGGGGGAACTGAAGCTTTCTTT. The genes are TRBV6-5 and TRBJ1-1; a weak D match, TRBD1 (5 bases). The germline V gene has CDR1 MNHEY and CDR2 SVGAGI. Trimming shortened V by 6 bases and J by 5 bases, and 13 bases separated the two germline ends. CDR3 length: 13 amino acids.